This T cell receptor (beta chain) was sequenced in a study of blood T cell repertoires in COVID-19. Overall study: The United States, Italy and Spain provided the acute and convalescent COVID-19 samples.

TCRdb's copy holds only in-frame clones and misses some; the assay was immunoSEQ multiplex PCR. The table records roughly 160,000 clones, under 90% of them present only once. This CDR3 has 16 residues. The V and J ends lost 6 bases and 14 bases, in that order; junction bases with no gene match: 17. Germline assignment: CDR1 MNHEY and CDR2 SVGEGT. What was sequenced was PBMCs or T cells enriched from blood (not recorded which). This receptor was identified in a woman aged 55-75 years who had recovered from COVID-19. The chain carries TRBV6-2 or TRBV6-3 and TRBJ1-6; 9 bases are shared with TRBD1. The CDR3: CASSPDQQGARVTLHF. Here the CDR3 DNA reads TGTGCCAGCAGCCCTGACCAACAGGGGGCAAGGGTCACCCTCCACTTT.